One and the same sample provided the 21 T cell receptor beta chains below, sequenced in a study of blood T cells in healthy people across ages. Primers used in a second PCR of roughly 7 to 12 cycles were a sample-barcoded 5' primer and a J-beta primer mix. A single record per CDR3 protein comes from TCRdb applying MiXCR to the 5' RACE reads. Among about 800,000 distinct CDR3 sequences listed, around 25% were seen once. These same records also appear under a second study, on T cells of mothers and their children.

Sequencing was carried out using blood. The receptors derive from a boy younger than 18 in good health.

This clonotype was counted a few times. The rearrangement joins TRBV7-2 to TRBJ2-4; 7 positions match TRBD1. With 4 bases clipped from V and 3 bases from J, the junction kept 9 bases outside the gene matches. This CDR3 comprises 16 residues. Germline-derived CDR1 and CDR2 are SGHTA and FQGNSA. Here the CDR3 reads CASSSIGTANKNIQYF. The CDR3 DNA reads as TGTGCCAGCAGCTCCATCGGGACAGCCAACAAAAACATTCAGTACTTC.

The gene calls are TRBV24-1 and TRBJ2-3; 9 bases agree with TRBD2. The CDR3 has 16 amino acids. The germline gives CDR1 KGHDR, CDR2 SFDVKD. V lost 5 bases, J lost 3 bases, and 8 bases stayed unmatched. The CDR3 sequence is CATSGRASGVTDTQYF. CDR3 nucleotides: TGTGCCACCAGTGGTAGAGCTAGCGGGGTAACAGATACGCAGTATTTT.

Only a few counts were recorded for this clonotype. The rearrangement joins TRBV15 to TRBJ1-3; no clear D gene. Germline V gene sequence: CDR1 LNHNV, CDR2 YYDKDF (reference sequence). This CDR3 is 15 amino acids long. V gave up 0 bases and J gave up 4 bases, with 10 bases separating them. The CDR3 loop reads CATSRDQVPGNTIYF. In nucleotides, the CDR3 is TGTGCCACCAGCAGAGATCAGGTCCCCGGAAACACCATATATTTT.

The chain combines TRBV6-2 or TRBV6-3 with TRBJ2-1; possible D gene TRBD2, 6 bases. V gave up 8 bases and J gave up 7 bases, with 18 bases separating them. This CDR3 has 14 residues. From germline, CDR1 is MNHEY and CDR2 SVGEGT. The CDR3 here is CASLGGLLQNEQFF. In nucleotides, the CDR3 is TGTGCCAGCTTGGGGGGATTATTGCAGAATGAGCAGTTCTTC.

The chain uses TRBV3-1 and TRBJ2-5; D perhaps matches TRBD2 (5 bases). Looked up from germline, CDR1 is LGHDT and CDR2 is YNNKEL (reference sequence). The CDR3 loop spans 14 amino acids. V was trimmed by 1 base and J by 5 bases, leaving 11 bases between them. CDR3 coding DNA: TGTGCCAGCAGCCAAGCCCCCCGGAGGGAGACCCAGTACTTC. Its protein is CASSQAPRRETQYF.

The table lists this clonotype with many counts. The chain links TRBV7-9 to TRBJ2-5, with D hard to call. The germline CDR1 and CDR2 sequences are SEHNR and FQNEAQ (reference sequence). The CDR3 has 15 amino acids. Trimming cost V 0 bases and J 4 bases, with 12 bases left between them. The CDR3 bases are TGTGCCAGCAGCTTAGCGCGGTCGGCCGGAGAGACCCAGTACTTC. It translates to CASSLARSAGETQYF.

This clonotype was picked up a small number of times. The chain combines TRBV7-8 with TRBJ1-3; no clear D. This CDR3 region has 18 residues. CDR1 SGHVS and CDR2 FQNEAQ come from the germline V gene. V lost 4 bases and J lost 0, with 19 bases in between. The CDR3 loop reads CASSSSQLTESSGNTIYF. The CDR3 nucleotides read TGTGCCAGCAGCTCATCTCAACTAACAGAGAGCTCTGGAAACACCATATATTTT.

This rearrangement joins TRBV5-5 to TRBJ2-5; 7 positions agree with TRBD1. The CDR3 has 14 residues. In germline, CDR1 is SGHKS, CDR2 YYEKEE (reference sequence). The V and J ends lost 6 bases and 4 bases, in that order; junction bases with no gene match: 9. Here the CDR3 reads CASTYGQGVETQYF. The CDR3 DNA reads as TGTGCCAGCACCTACGGGCAGGGGGTAGAGACCCAGTACTTC.

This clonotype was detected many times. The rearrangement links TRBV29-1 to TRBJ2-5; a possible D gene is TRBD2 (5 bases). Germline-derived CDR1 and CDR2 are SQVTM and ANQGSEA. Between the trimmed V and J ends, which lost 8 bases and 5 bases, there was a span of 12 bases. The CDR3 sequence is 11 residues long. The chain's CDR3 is CSLGSTETQYF. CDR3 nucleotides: TGCAGCTTGGGGAGTACGGAGACCCAGTACTTC.

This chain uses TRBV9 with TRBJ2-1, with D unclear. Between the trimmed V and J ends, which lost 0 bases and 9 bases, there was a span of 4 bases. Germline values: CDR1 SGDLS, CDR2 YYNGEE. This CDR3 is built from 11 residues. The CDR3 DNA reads TGTGCCAGCAGCGTAGCGGGTGAGCAGTTCTTC. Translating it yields CASSVAGEQFF.

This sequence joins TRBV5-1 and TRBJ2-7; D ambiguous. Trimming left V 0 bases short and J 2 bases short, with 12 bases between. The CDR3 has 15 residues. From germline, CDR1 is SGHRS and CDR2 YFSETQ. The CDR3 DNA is TGCGCCAGCAGCTTGGAATCGCACAGCGCCTACGAGCAGTACTTC. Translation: CASSLESHSAYEQYF.

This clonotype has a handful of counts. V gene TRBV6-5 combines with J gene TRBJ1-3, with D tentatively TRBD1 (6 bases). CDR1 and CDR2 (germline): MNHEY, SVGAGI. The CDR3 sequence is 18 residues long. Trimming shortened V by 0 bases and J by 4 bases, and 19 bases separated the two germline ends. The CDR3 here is CASSYSRLGALSGNTIYF. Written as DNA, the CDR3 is TGTGCCAGCAGTTACTCGAGGCTGGGGGCGCTTTCCGGAAACACCATATATTTT.

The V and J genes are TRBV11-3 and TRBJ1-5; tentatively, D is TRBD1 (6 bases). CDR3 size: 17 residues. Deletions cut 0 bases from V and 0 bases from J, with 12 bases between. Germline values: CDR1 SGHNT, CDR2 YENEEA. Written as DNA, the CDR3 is TGTGCCAGCAGCTTAGAAGGGACAATGACTAGCAATCAGCCCCAGCATTTT. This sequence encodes CASSLEGTMTSNQPQHF.

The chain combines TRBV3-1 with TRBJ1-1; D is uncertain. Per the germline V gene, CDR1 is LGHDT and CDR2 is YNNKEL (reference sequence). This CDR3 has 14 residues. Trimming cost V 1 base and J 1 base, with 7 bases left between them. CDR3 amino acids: CASSQGLGNTEAFF. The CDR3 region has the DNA TGTGCCAGCAGCCAAGGGCTAGGGAACACTGAAGCTTTCTTT.

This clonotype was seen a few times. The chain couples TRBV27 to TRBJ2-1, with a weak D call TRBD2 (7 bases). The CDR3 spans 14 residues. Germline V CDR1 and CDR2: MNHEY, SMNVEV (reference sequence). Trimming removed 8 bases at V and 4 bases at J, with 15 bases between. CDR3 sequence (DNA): TGTGCCAGCGCGGCCGGGGGGACATACAATGAGCAGTTCTTC. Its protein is CASAAGGTYNEQFF.

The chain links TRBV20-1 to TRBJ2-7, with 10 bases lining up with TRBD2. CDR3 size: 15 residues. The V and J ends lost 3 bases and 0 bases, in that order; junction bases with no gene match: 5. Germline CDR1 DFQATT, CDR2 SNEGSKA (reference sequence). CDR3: CSASTSGKASYEQYF. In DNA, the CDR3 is TGCAGTGCTAGTACTAGCGGGAAAGCCTCCTACGAGCAGTACTTC.

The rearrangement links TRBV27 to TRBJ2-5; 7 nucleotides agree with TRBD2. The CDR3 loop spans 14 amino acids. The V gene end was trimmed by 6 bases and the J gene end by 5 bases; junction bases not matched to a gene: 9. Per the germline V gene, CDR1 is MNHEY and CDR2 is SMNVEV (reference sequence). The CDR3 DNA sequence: TGTGCCAGCAGAACCAAGACTAGCTGGGAGACCCAGTACTTC. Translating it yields CASRTKTSWETQYF.

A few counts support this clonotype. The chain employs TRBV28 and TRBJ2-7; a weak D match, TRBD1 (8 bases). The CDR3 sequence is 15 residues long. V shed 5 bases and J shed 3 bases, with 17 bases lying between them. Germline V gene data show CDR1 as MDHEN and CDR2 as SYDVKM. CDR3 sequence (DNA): TGTGCCAGCAGTCCTCTGGACAGGGACTACTACGAGCAGTACTTC. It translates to CASSPLDRDYYEQYF.

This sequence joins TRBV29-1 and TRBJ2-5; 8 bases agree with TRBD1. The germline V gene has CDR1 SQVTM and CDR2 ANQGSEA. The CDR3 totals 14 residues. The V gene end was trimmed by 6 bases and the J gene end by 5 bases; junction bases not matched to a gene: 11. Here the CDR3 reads CSVVPPGGLETQYF. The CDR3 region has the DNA TGCAGCGTCGTCCCCCCAGGGGGCCTGGAGACCCAGTACTTC.

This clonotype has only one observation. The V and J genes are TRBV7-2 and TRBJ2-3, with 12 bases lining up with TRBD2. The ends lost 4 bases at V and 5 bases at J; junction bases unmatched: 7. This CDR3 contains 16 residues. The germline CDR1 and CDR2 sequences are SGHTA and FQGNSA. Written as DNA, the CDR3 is TGTGCCAGCAGCTCCCTAGCGGGAGGGATAGTAGATACGCAGTATTTT. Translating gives CASSSLAGGIVDTQYF. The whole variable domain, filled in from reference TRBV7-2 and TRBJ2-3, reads GAGVSQSPSNKVTEKGKDVELRCDPISGHTALYWYRQSLGQGLEFLIYFQGNSAPDKSGLPSDRFSAERTGGSVSTLTIQRTQQEDSAVYLCASSSLAGGIVDTQYFGPGTRLTVL.

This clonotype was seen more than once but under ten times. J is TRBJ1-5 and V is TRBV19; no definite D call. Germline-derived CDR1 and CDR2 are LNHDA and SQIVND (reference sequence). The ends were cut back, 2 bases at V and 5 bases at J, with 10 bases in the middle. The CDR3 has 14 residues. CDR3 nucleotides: TGTGCCAGTAGTATACAAGGACCTTATCAGCCCCAGCATTTT. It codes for CASSIQGPYQPQHF.